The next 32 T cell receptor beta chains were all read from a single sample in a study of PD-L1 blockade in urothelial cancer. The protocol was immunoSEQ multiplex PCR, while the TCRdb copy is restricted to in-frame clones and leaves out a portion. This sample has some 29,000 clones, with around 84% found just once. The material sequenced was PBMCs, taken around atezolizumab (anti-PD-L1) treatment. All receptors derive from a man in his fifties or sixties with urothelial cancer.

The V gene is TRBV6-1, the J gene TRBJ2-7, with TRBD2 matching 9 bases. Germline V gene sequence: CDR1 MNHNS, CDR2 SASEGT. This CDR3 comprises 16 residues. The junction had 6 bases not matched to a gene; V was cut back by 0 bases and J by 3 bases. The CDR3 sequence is CASSEASASGDYEQYF. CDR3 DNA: TGTGCCAGCAGTGAAGCGTCGGCTAGCGGGGACTACGAGCAGTACTTC.

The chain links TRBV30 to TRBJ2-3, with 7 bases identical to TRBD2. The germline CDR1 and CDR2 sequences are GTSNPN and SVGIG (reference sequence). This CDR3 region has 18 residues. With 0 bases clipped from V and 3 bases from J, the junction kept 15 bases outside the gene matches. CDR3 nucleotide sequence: TGTGCCTGGAGTGTAGGAATTTCGAGCGGGAAGAGAACAGATACGCAGTATTTT. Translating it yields CAWSVGISSGKRTDTQYF.

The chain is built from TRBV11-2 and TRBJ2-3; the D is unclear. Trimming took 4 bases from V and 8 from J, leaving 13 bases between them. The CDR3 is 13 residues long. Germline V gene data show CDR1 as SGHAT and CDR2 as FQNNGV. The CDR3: CASSSVESGTQYF. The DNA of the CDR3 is TGTGCCAGCAGCTCCGTAGAATCTGGTACGCAGTATTTT.

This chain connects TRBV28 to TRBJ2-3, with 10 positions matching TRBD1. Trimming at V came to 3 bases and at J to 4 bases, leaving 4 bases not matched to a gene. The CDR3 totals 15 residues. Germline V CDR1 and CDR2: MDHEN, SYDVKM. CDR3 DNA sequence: TGTGCCAGCAGTTTCCGGGACAGGGGTCCAGATACGCAGTATTTT. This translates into CASSFRDRGPDTQYF.

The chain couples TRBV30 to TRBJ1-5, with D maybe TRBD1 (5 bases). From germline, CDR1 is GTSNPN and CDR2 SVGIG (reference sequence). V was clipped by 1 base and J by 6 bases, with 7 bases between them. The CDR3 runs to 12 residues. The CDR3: CAWSGGGQPQHF. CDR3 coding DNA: TGTGCCTGGAGTGGCGGGGGTCAGCCCCAGCATTTT.

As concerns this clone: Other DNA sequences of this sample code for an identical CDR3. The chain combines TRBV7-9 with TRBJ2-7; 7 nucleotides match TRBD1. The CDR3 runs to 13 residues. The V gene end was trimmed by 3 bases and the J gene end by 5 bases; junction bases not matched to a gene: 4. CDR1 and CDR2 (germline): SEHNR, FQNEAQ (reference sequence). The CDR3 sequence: CASSFDRVNEQYF. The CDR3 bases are TGTGCCAGCAGCTTCGACAGGGTTAACGAGCAGTACTTC.

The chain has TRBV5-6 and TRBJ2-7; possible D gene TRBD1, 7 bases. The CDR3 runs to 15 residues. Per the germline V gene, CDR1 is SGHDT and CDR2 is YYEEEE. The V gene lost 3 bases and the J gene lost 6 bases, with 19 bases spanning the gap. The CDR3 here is CASSSPGQRVFEQYF. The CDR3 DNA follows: TGTGCCAGCAGCTCCCCGGGACAGCGGGTGTTCGAGCAGTACTTC.

The CDR3 region is CAWRYFERGDTGELFF. CDR3 bases: TGTGCCTGGAGGTACTTTGAGCGGGGGGACACCGGGGAGCTGTTTTTT. This rearrangement joins TRBV30 to TRBJ2-2, with 9 bases aligning to TRBD2. This CDR3 comprises 16 residues. CDR1 is GTSNPN, CDR2 SVGIG, per germline (reference sequence). With 3 bases clipped from V and 3 bases from J, the junction kept 8 bases outside the gene matches.

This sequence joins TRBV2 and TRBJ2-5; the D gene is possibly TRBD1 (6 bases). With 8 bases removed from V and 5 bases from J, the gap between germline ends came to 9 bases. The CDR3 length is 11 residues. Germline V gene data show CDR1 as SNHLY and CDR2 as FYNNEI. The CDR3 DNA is TGTGCCAGCCACAGGGAGGAGACCCAGTACTTC. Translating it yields CASHREETQYF.

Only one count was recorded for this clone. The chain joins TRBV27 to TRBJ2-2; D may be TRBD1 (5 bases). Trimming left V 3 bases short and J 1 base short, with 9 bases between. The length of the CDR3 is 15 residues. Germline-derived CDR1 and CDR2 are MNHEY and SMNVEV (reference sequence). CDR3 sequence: CASSFGQLNTGELFF. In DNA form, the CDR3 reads TGTGCCAGCAGTTTCGGACAACTGAACACCGGGGAGCTGTTTTTT.

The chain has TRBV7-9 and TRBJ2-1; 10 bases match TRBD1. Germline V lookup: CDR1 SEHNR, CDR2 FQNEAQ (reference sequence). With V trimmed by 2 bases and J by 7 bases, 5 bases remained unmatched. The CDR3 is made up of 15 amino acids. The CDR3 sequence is CASSLPGQGRNEQFF. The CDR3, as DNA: TGTGCCAGCAGCTTACCGGGACAGGGGAGAAATGAGCAGTTCTTC.

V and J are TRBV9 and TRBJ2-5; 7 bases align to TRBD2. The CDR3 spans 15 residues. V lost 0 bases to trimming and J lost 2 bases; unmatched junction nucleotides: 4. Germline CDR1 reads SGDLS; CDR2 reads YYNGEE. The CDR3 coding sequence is TGTGCCAGCAGCGTAGACACGGGACTACAAGAGACCCAGTACTTC. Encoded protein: CASSVDTGLQETQYF.

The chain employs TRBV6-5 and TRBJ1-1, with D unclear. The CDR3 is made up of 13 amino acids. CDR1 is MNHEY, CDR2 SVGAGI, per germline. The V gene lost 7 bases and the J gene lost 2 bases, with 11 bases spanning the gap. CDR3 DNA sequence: TGTGCCAGCACCCTCGGGAGAAACACTGAAGCTTTCTTT. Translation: CASTLGRNTEAFF.

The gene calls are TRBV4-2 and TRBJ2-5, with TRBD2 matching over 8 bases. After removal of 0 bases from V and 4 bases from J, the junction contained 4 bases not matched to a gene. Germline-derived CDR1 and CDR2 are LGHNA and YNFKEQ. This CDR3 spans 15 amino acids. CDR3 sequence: CASSQEPGLAETQYF. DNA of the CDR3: TGTGCCAGCAGCCAAGAACCCGGACTAGCAGAGACCCAGTACTTC.

This chain's CDR3 is CASSFIRDSSGYTF. In DNA, the CDR3 is TGTGCCAGCAGTTTCATCCGGGACAGCTCTGGCTACACCTTC. This chain connects TRBV27 to TRBJ1-2; 7 nucleotides align to TRBD1. V was clipped by 3 bases and J by 7 bases; unmatched bases: 8. CDR1 MNHEY and CDR2 SMNVEV come from the germline V gene (reference sequence). The CDR3 is 14 residues long.

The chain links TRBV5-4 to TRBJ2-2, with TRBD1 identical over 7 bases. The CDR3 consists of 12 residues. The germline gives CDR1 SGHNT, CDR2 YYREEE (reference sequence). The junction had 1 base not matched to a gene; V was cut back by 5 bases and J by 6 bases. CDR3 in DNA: TGTGCCAGCAGAACAGGGGCCGGGGAGCTGTTTTTT. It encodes CASRTGAGELFF.

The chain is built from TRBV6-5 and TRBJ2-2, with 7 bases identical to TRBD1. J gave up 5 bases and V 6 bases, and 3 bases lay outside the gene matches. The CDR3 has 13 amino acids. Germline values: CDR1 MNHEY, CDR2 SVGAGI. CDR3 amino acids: CASRKTGTGELFF. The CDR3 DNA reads TGTGCCAGCAGGAAGACAGGGACCGGGGAGCTGTTTTTT.

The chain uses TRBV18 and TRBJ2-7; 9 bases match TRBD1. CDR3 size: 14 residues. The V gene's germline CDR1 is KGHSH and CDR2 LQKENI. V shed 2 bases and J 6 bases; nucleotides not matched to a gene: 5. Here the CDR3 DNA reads TGTGCCAGCTCACCAGGGACAGGGACCGGCGAGCAGTACTTC. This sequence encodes CASSPGTGTGEQYF. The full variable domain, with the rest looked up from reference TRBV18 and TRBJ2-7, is NAGVMQNPRHLVRRRGQEARLRCSPMKGHSHVYWYRQLPEEGLKFMVYLQKENIIDESGMPKERFSAEFPKEGPSILRIQQVVRGDSAAYFCASSPGTGTGEQYFGPGTRLTVT.

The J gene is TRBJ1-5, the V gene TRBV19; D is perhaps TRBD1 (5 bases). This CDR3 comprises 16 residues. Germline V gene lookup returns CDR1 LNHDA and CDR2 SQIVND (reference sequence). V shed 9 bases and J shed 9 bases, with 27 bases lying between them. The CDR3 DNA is TGTGCCAGCCGCCCGGGGCGGGAGTCCACCCCCCGGCCCCAGCATTTT. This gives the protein CASRPGRESTPRPQHF.

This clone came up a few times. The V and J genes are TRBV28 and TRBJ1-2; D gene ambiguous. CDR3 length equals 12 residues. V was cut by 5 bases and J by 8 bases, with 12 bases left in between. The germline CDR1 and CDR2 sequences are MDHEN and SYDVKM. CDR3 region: CASSPGPGGYTF. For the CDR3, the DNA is TGTGCCAGCAGTCCTGGACCGGGAGGCTACACCTTC.

In DNA, the CDR3 is TGCAGCGTGGGACAGTTTGCGGGATCACCCCTCCACTTT. Protein: CSVGQFAGSPLHF. The chain combines TRBV29-1 with TRBJ1-6; 7 nucleotides align to TRBD1. With V trimmed by 6 bases and J by 10 bases, 9 bases remained unmatched. The V gene's germline CDR1 is SQVTM and CDR2 ANQGSEA. The CDR3 is 13 amino acids.

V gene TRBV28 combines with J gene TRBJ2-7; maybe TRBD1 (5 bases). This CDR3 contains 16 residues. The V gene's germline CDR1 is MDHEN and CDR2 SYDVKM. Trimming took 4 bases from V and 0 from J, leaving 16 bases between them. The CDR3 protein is CASSYPGQGLSYEQYF. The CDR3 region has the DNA TGTGCCAGCAGTTATCCCGGGCAGGGCCTCTCCTACGAGCAGTACTTC.

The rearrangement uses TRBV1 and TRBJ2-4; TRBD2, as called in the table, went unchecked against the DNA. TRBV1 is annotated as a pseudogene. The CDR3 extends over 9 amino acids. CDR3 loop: CTSSRSGNF. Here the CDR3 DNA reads TGCACCAGCAGCCGATCCGGGAACTTC.

CDR3 bases: TGTGCCAGCAGTCCCCTTTACGGGACAGGGTTGAACGGAGGCGGGGAGCTGTTTTTT. This sequence encodes CASSPLYGTGLNGGGELFF. This chain joins TRBV28 and TRBJ2-2, with 9 bases matching TRBD1. The germline V gene encodes CDR1 MDHEN and CDR2 SYDVKM. The CDR3 covers 19 residues. V lost 5 bases, J lost 7 bases, and 20 bases stayed unmatched.

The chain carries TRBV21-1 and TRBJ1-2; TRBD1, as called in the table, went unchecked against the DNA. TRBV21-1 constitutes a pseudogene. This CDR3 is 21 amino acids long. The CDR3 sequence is CASSKVIWDIFGQLLIYGYTF. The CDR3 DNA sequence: TGTGCCAGCAGCAAAGTTATTTGGGACATTTTTGGTCAGCTCCTGATCTATGGCTACACCTTC.

CDR3 nucleotide sequence: TGCGCCAGCAGCTTGGTGGCAGGGGGCCTTTATGGCTACACCTTC. Amino acids: CASSLVAGGLYGYTF. The rearrangement links TRBV5-1 to TRBJ1-2; 8 bases fit TRBD1. The germline V gene encodes CDR1 SGHRS and CDR2 YFSETQ. The CDR3 loop spans 15 amino acids. Trimming removed 0 bases from V and 5 bases from J; junction bases left unmatched: 6.

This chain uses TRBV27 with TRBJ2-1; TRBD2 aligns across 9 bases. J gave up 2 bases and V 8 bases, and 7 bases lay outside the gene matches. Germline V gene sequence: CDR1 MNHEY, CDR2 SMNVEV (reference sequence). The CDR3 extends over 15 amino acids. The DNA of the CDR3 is TGTGCCAGCGTTAAGGGGACTAGCCCCTACAATGAGCAGTTCTTC. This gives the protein CASVKGTSPYNEQFF.

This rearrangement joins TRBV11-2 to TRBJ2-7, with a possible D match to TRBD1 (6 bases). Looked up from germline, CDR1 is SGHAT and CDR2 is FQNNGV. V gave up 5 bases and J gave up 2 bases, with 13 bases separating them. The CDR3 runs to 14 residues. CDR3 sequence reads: CASSPLGATYEQYF. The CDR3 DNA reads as TGTGCCAGCAGCCCTTTGGGGGCAACCTACGAGCAGTACTTC.

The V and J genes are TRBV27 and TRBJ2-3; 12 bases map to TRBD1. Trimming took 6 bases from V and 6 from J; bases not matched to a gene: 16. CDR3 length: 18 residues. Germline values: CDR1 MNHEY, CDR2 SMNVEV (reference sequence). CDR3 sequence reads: CASSSGQGASSHQDTQYF. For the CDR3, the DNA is TGTGCCAGCAGCTCGGGACAGGGGGCCTCTTCGCATCAGGATACGCAGTATTTT.

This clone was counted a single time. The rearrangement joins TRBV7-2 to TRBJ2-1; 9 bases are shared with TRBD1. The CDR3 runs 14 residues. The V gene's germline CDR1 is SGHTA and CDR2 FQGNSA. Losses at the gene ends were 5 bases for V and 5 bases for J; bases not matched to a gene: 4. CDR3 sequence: CASSPRTGDNEQFF. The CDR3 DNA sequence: TGTGCCAGCAGCCCACGGACAGGGGACAATGAGCAGTTCTTC.

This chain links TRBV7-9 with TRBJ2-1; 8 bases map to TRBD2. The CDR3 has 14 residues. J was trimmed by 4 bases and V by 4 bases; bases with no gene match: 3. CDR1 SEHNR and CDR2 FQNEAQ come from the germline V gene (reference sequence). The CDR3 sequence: CASSSRGGYNEQFF. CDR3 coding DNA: TGTGCCAGCAGCTCCCGGGGGGGTTACAATGAGCAGTTCTTC.

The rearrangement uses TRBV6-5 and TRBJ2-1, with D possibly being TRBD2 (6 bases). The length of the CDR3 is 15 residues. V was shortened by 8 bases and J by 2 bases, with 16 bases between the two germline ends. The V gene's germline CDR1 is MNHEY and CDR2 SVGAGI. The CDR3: CASRPGLPTYNEQFF. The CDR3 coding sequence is TGTGCCAGCCGCCCCGGACTACCAACCTACAATGAGCAGTTCTTC.